This T cell receptor beta chain was identified during a study of CD8 T cells in Susac syndrome. The V gene lost 2 bases and the J gene lost 0 bases, with 24 bases spanning the gap. CDR1 and CDR2 from the germline V gene are SGHRS and YFSETQ. This CDR3 spans 19 amino acids. Only one count was recorded for this clonotype. The multiple sclerosis control group was made up of treatment-naive patients with stable or active relapsing-remitting disease. TEMRA cells were FACS-enriched, while CD8+ and CD4+ T cells were negatively isolated. RNA totalling roughly 0.45 to 1 ug underwent reverse transcription with random hexamers. The CDR3 of TCR beta was amplified by immunoSEQ multiplex PCR across 54 Vbeta and 13 Jbeta. TCRdb analysed the immunoSEQ multiplex PCR reads with MiXCR anew, one entry per CDR3 protein. The sample yields about 130,000 distinct CDR3 sequences, more than 80% seen once.

Input material: CD8+ T cells from PBMCs. The sequence derives from a human donor with multiple sclerosis. The chain uses TRBV5-1 and TRBJ2-7; D may be TRBD1 (6 bases). The CDR3 sequence is CASSFVSRGTGISSYEQYF. The CDR3 DNA is TGCGCCAGCAGCTTCGTTAGCAGGGGAACGGGGATTAGCTCCTACGAGCAGTACTTC.